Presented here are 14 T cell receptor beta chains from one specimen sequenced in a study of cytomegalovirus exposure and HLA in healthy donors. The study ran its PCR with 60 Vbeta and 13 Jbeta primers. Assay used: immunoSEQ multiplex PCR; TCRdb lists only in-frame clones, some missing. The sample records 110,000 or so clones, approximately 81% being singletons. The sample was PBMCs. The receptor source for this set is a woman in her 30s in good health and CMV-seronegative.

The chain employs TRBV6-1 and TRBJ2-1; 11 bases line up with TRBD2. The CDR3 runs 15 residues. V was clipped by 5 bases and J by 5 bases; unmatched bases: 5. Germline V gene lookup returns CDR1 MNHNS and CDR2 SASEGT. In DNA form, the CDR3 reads TGTGCCAGCAGTCGACTAGCGGGGAGGGACAATGAGCAGTTCTTC. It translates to CASSRLAGRDNEQFF.

The CDR3, as DNA: TGTGCCAGCAGCTGGCCTAGCGGTCAAATGCAAGAGACCCAGTACTTC. As protein: CASSWPSGQMQETQYF. The chain employs TRBV7-9 and TRBJ2-5; 7 bases agree with TRBD2. The CDR3 sequence is 16 residues long. J lost 2 bases, V lost 4 bases, and 10 bases had no gene match. Germline-derived CDR1 and CDR2 are SEHNR and FQNEAQ (reference sequence).

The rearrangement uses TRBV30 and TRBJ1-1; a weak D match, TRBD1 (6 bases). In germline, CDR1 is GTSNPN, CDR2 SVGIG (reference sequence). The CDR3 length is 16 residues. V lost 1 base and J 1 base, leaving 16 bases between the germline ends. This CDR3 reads CAWSAERGRRNTEAFF. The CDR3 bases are TGTGCCTGGAGTGCCGAGCGGGGGCGGAGGAACACTGAAGCTTTCTTT.

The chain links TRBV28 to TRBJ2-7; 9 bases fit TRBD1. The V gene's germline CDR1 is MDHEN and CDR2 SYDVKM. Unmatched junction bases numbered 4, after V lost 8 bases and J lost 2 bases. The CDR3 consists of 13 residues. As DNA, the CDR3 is TGTGCCAGCGGCACAGGGGGCCCCTACGAGCAGTACTTC. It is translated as CASGTGGPYEQYF.

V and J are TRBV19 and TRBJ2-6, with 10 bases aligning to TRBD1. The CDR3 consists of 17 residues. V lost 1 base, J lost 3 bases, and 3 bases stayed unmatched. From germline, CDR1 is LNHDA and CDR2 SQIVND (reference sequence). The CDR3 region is CASSIGQGALGANVLTF. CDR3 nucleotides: TGTGCCAGTAGTATAGGACAGGGGGCGCTTGGGGCCAACGTCCTGACTTTC.

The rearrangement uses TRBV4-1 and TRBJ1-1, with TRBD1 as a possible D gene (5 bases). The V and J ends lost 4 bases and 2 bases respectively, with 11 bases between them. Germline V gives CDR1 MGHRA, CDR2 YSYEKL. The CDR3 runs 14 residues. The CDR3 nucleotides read TGCGCCAGCAGCCGGACCGGGGGAAACACTGAAGCTTTCTTT. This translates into CASSRTGGNTEAFF.

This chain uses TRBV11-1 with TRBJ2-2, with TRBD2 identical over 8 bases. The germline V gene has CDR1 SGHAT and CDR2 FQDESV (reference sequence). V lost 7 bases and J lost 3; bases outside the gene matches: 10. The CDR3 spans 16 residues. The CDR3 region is CASTESGGADTGELFF. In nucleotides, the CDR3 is TGTGCCAGCACAGAGTCGGGGGGGGCGGACACCGGGGAGCTGTTTTTT.

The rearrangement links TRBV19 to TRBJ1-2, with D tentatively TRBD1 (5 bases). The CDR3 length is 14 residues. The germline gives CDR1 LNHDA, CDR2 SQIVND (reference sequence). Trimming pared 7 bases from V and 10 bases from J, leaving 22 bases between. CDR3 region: CASTMNSGQLAYTF. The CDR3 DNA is TGTGCCAGTACCATGAACTCCGGACAATTAGCCTACACCTTC.

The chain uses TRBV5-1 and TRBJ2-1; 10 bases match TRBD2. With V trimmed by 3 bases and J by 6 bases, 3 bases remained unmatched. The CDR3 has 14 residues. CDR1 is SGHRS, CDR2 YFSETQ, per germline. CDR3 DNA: TGCGCCAGCAGCTGGAGACTAGCGGGCAATGAGCAGTTCTTC. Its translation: CASSWRLAGNEQFF.

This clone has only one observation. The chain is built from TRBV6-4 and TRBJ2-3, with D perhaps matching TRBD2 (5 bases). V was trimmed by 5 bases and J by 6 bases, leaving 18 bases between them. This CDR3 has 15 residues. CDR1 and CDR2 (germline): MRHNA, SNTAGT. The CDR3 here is CASSPLLSGSDTQYF. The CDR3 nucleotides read TGTGCCAGCAGTCCACTCCTAAGCGGCTCGGATACGCAGTATTTT.

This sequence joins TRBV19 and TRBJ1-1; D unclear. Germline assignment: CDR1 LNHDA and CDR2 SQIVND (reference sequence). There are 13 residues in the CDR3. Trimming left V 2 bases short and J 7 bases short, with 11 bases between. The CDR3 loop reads CASSITRRREAFF. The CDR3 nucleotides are TGTGCCAGTAGTATAACAAGGAGGCGTGAAGCTTTCTTT.

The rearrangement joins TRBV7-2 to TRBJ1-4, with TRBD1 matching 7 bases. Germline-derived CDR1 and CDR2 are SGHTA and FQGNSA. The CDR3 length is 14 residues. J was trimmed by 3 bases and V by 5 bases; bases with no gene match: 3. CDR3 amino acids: CASSRDRSNEKLFF. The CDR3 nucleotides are TGTGCCAGCAGCCGGGACAGATCTAATGAAAAACTGTTTTTT.

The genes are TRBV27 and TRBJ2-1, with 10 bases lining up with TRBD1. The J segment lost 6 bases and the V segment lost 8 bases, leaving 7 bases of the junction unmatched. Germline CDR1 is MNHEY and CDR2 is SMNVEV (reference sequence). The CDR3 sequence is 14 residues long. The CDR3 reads CASFAGTGANEQFF. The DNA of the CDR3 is TGTGCCAGCTTTGCCGGGACAGGGGCCAATGAGCAGTTCTTC.

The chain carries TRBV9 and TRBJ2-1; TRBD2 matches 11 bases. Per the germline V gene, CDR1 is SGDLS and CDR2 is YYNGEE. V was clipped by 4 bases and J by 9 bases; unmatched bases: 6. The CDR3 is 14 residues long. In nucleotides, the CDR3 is TGTGCCAGCAGCCCCGGACTAGCGGGTCGTGAGCAGTTCTTC. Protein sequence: CASSPGLAGREQFF. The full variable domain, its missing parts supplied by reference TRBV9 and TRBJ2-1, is DSGVTQTPKHLITATGQRVTLRCSPRSGDLSVYWYQQSLDQGLQFLIQYYNGEERAKGNILERFSAQQFPDLHSELNLSSLELGDSALYFCASSPGLAGREQFFGPGTRLTVL.